The present TCR beta chain was sequenced within a study of control samples from healthy donors and cancer patients. The V and J ends lost 2 bases and 2 bases respectively, with 14 bases between them. Germline assignment: CDR1 SNHLY and CDR2 FYNNEI. CDR3 length: 16 amino acids. Assay used: immunoSEQ multiplex PCR; TCRdb lists only in-frame clones, some missing. The sample has about 100,000 clones, about 90% seen once. This TCR came from a woman aged 50 to 65 in good health. Sequencing was carried out using blood. This chain links TRBV2 with TRBJ2-3; D is perhaps TRBD1 (5 bases). The CDR3 bases are TGTGCCAGCAGTGAATTAGGGGTCCTTTCCACAGATACGCAGTATTTT. Translation: CASSELGVLSTDTQYF.